Following are 11 T cell receptor beta chains from one sample sequenced in a study of beta chain features in type 1 diabetes. Reverse transcribing all isolated RNA meant expressed TCRB transcripts were sequenced. Clones were sequenced by immunoSEQ multiplex PCR, and TCRdb holds only the in-frame ones, with some missing. The sample has 400,000 or so clones, roughly 12% seen once. Whole-study results and caveats: Moderate but significant shortening of TCRB CDR3s was recorded in all four CD4+ subsets from Type 1 diabetes patients.

Antigens of these TCRs are unknown. Sequences were obtained from naive CD4+ T cells from blood. The receptor source for this set is a woman between 18 and 30 years old with type 1 diabetes.

The J gene is TRBJ1-1, the V gene TRBV6-6; 7 positions match TRBD1. The junction had 8 bases not matched to a gene; V was cut back by 5 bases and J by 5 bases. Germline V lookup: CDR1 MNHNY, CDR2 SVGAGI (reference sequence). The CDR3 runs to 14 residues. The CDR3 coding sequence is TGTGCCAGCAGTCCCCCGACAGGGAGGACTGAAGCTTTCTTT. Translating it yields CASSPPTGRTEAFF.

Only a few counts were recorded for this clone. This chain joins TRBV5-6 and TRBJ2-5, with D perhaps TRBD1 (6 bases). CDR3 length: 16 amino acids. Germline-derived CDR1 and CDR2 are SGHDT and YYEEEE. Trimming cost V 2 bases and J 6 bases, with 20 bases left between them. In DNA form, the CDR3 reads TGTGCCAGCAGCTTCAGGGGCCTAGCTGGTGGAAAGACCCAGTACTTC. As protein: CASSFRGLAGGKTQYF.

This sequence joins TRBV13 and TRBJ2-4, with D possibly matching TRBD1 (5 bases). The V gene lost 5 bases and the J gene lost 0 bases, with 17 bases spanning the gap. The CDR3 loop spans 17 amino acids. Germline CDR1 reads PRHDT; CDR2 reads FYEKMQ (reference sequence). The CDR3: CASSHNRGQLAKNIQYF. CDR3 DNA: TGTGCCAGCAGCCATAATAGGGGCCAGCTAGCCAAAAACATTCAGTACTTC.

This chain uses TRBV20-1 with TRBJ2-1; D might be TRBD2 (5 bases). The length of the CDR3 is 9 residues. With 6 bases removed from V and 8 bases from J, the gap between germline ends came to 5 bases. Germline assignment: CDR1 DFQATT and CDR2 SNEGSKA (reference sequence). CDR3 amino acids: CSAGDEQFF. CDR3 bases: TGCAGTGCCGGGGATGAGCAGTTCTTC.

This clone has only a few counts. This chain joins TRBV4-1 and TRBJ1-4; perhaps TRBD1 as D (6 bases). V was shortened by 2 bases and J by 3 bases, with 10 bases between the two germline ends. The CDR3 loop spans 15 amino acids. Germline-derived CDR1 and CDR2 are MGHRA and YSYEKL. CDR3 bases: TGCGCCAGCAGCCAACCACAGGGACCTAATGAAAAACTGTTTTTT. It codes for CASSQPQGPNEKLFF.

The chain uses TRBV25-1 and TRBJ1-2; a weak D match, TRBD1 (5 bases). The germline V gene has CDR1 MGHDK and CDR2 SYGVNS. Trimming cost V 3 bases and J 5 bases, with 10 bases left between them. The CDR3 covers 13 residues. The CDR3 protein is CASSDRQGYGYTF. The CDR3, as DNA: TGTGCCAGCAGTGACCGGCAGGGTTATGGCTACACCTTC.

Notes on this clone: This same CDR3 is encoded by further DNA sequences in the sample. The chain links TRBV18 to TRBJ2-2, with D unclear. Trimming cost V 3 bases and J 4 bases, with 3 bases left between them. From germline, CDR1 is KGHSH and CDR2 LQKENI. The CDR3 sequence is 12 residues long. CDR3 nucleotides: TGTGCCAGCTCACCTCGCACCGGGGAGCTGTTTTTT. Amino acid sequence: CASSPRTGELFF.

This clone has just a few counts. V gene TRBV29-1 combines with J gene TRBJ1-4; D perhaps matches TRBD1 (5 bases). This CDR3 is built from 11 residues. Trimming took off 6 bases at V and 12 bases at J, with 14 bases between the two ends. Germline assignment: CDR1 SQVTM and CDR2 ANQGSEA. The CDR3 reads CSVGDSAELFF. In DNA, the CDR3 is TGCAGCGTGGGGGACTCTGCGGAACTGTTTTTT.

Comment on this clone: Other nucleotide sequences from this sample produce the same CDR3. V usage is TRBV9 and J usage is TRBJ1-1, with D perhaps TRBD1 (5 bases). The CDR3 consists of 12 residues. Trimming stripped 0 bases from V and 7 bases from J, with 7 bases between. Germline V gene data show CDR1 as SGDLS and CDR2 as YYNGEE. DNA of the CDR3: TGTGCCAGCAGCGTAGTGGGGGGTGAAGCTTTCTTT. Its protein product is CASSVVGGEAFF. Full variable domain (outside the CDR3, taken from reference TRBV9 and TRBJ1-1): DSGVTQTPKHLITATGQRVTLRCSPRSGDLSVYWYQQSLDQGLQFLIQYYNGEERAKGNILERFSAQQFPDLHSELNLSSLELGDSALYFCASSVVGGEAFFGQGTRLTVV.

This clone has just a few counts. The chain uses TRBV9 and TRBJ1-4, with 9 bases lining up with TRBD1. Trimming took 0 bases from V and 8 from J; bases not matched to a gene: 5. Germline loops: CDR1 SGDLS, CDR2 YYNGEE. This CDR3 contains 15 residues. CDR3 coding DNA: TGTGCCAGCAGCGTAGCGGGACAGGGACACGAAAAACTGTTTTTT. Its protein is CASSVAGQGHEKLFF.

This clone showed up just a few times. The V and J genes are TRBV7-9 and TRBJ2-1; 13 bases are a match to TRBD2. V shed 5 bases and J 0 bases; nucleotides not matched to a gene: 7. This CDR3 spans 18 amino acids. Looked up from germline, CDR1 is SEHNR and CDR2 is FQNEAQ (reference sequence). CDR3 protein: CASSPGLAGRSSYNEQFF. For the CDR3, the DNA is TGTGCCAGCAGCCCGGGACTAGCGGGGAGAAGCTCCTACAATGAGCAGTTCTTC.